This T cell receptor (beta chain) derives from a study of blood T cell repertoires in COVID-19 (dated by TCRdb to 2019 to 2021). In terms of the full investigation: Samples covering the acute and convalescent phases of COVID-19 were provided by collaborators in the United States, Italy and Spain. Nearly every sample came with metadata listing a de-identified subject ID, COVID-19 status, age in years and sex. Subjects who had been exposed to COVID-19, were actively infected with it, or had recovered from it provided the deeply sampled blood TCRbeta repertoires that made up the dataset. The samples were drawn from two sources: the first 160 participants of the ongoing ImmuneRACE study, and over 950 subjects contributed by 6 global collaborators. The repertoires were released in a freely available public database intended as a resource for research on the immune response to SARS-CoV-2. The material from the prospective study consisted of cDNA or gDNA derived from T cells, B-cell-depleted T cells, or PBMCs. Where HLA class I and class II types were available, the types were taken from metadata supplied by the sample provider, not from assay-based typing.

Study-wide findings and limitations: Clinical and demographic metadata were provided uncurated, with the amount varying by source and participant.

The immunoSEQ Assay, a bias-controlled multiplex PCR, was used to amplify TCRbeta CDR3 regions from genomic DNA. In the paper's pipeline: The number of nucleated cells in each sample was estimated from the amplification of reference gene primers within the assay. Sequence reads were collapsed and filtered to measure the absolute abundance of every unique TCRbeta CDR3 rearrangement. For each sample, productive Simpson clonality was calculated by taking the square root of Simpson's diversity index across productive rearrangements. TCRdb holds this immuneACCESS table with in-frame rearrangements only. Some clones are missing; in checked studies, unresolved V genes explain under half, and the rest has no known cause. That table gives V, J and clone size, and the DNA gave D and trimming. The sample table lists more than 35,000 clones, 85% to 90% of them with a count of one. Jointly, the top ten make up around 8.5% of the sample.

As for this clone: Which antigen it targets is not known. It has no much larger one-base neighbor in the sample; base qualities were not kept.

The collaborating institutions used their own protocols to collect whole blood in K2EDTA tubes. For TCRbeta analysis, collaborators shipped samples in one of three forms: frozen whole blood, isolated PBMCs, or DNA extracted from either of those sample types. Sequenced: peripheral blood. The TCR comes from a man under 40 with active or convalescent COVID-19.

The CDR3 protein is CASSEGQGYADTQYF. The sequenced DNA: TGTGCCAGCAGCGAGGGACAGGGATATGCAGATACGCAGTATTTT. The V gene is TRBV9 and the J gene is TRBJ2-3; 9 central nucleotides agree with TRBD1. The CDR3, cysteine through phenylalanine, is 15 amino acids long. The sequence is cut down to CDR3 DNA, 45 bases in frame from base 1. CDR1 and CDR2, per the germline V gene, are SGDLS and YYNGEE. Trimmed from V: 3 bases; trimmed from J: 4 bases; junction bases lacking a gene match: 6.